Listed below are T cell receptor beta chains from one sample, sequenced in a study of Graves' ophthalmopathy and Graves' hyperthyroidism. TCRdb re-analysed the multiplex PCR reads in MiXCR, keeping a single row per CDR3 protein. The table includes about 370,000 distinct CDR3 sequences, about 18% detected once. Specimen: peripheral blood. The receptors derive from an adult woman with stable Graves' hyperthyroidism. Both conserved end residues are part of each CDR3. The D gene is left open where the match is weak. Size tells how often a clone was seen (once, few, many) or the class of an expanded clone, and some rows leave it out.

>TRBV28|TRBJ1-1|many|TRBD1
TGTGCCAGCCTAGGGGGGCAGGGGGGAAACACTGAAGCTTTCTTT
CASLGGQGGNTEAFF
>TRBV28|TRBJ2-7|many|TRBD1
TGTGCCAGCAGTCCGGGTGGACAGGGATCGGGGGAGCAGTACTTC
CASSPGGQGSGEQYF
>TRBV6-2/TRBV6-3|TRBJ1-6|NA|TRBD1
TGTGCCAGCAGCCGAAACAGGGGCCCGGTGAATTCACCCCTCCACTTT
CASSRNRGPVNSPLHF
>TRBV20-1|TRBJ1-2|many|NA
TGCAGTGCTAGAGACACTAACTATGGCTACACCTTC
CSARDTNYGYTF
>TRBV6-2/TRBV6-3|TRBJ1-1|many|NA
TGTGCCAGCAGTTACTCCCGAGGGGACGCTTTCTTT
CASSYSRGDAFF
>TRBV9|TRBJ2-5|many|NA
TGTGCCAGCAGCGTAGGTGTGATGCAGGAGACCCAGTACTTC
CASSVGVMQETQYF
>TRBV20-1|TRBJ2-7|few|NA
TGCAGTGCTAGATCAAACAACCCGGGACGGCCCTACGAGCAGTGCTTC
CSARSNNPGRPYEQCF
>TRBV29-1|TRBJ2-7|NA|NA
TGCAGCGCCGGGCCCCGGAACGAGCAGTACTTC
CSAGPRNEQYF
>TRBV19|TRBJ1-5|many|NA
TGTGCCAGTATTCCGGACAGTTACGGCAATCAGCCCCAGCATTTT
CASIPDSYGNQPQHF
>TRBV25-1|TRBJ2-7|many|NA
TGTGCCAGCAGTCTTCATCAGGGTTGGGAGCAGTACTTC
CASSLHQGWEQYF
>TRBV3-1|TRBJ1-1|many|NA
TGTGCCAGCAGCCGACGTGACGGGGGTGAAGCTTTCTTT
CASSRRDGGEAFF